Listed below are T cell receptor beta chains from one sample, sequenced in a study of cytomegalovirus exposure and HLA in healthy donors. The protocol was immunoSEQ multiplex PCR, while the TCRdb copy is restricted to in-frame clones and leaves out a portion. The repertoire holds almost 200,000 clones, with 85% as singletons. The specimen was PBMCs. The receptors stem from a woman aged 45-60 years in good health and CMV-seronegative. The CDR3 runs from the conserved cysteine through the conserved F or W. Fields, in order: D gene, J gene, clone size, V gene, CDR3 protein, CDR3 DNA. The D gene is left open where the match is weak. Only part of the rows carry a size: once, few, many, or a class if the clone is expanded.

>NA|TRBJ1-3|NA|TRBV14
CASSQGSGFGSPGNTIYF
TGTGCCAGCAGCCAAGGTTCGGGGTTTGGATCACCTGGAAACACCATATATTTT
>TRBD1|TRBJ1-2|NA|TRBV2
CASKRQGVNYGYTF
TGTGCCAGCAAGCGACAGGGGGTTAACTATGGCTACACCTTC
>NA|TRBJ1-2|NA|TRBV5-1
CASSERTEYGYTF
TGCGCCAGCAGCGAACGGACAGAGTATGGCTACACCTTC
>TRBD1|TRBJ1-5|NA|TRBV7-2
CASSLQGVSNQPQHF
TGTGCCAGCAGCTTACAGGGGGTTAGCAATCAGCCCCAGCATTTT
>NA|TRBJ2-5|NA|TRBV30
CAWSVRRETQYF
TGTGCCTGGAGTGTGCGCCGAGAGACCCAGTACTTC
>NA|TRBJ1-1|NA|TRBV18
CASSPILNTEAFF
TGTGCCAGCTCCCCCATTTTGAACACTGAAGCTTTCTTT
>NA|TRBJ2-7|NA|TRBV30
CAWSVPSTRTYEQYF
TGTGCCTGGAGTGTACCCTCGACAAGAACCTACGAGCAGTACTTC
>NA|TRBJ2-1|NA|TRBV7-8
CASSLEERGTTNEQFF
TGTGCCAGCAGCTTAGAGGAACGCGGGACGACCAATGAGCAGTTCTTC
>TRBD1|TRBJ1-5|NA|TRBV6-5
CASSLTGDQPQHF
TGTGCCAGCAGCCTTACAGGGGATCAGCCCCAGCATTTT
>TRBD2|TRBJ2-2|NA|TRBV6-1
CASRTGLAGAGELFF
TGTGCCAGCAGAACCGGACTAGCGGGCGCCGGGGAGCTGTTTTTT
>NA|TRBJ1-2|once|TRBV7-9
CASSLFYHRDAPHYGYTF
TGTGCCAGCAGCTTATTCTACCACAGGGACGCGCCACACTATGGCTACACCTTC